Shown below are 26 T cell receptor beta chains from a single sample sequenced in a study of control samples from healthy donors and cancer patients. Data came from immunoSEQ multiplex PCR; TCRdb stores just in-frame clones and leaves some out. The repertoire consists of more than 100,000 clones, with around 89% occurring once and the leading ten covering roughly 19%. The specimen sequenced was PBMCs. The receptors were sampled from a man aged 55 to 70 with lung cancer.

J is TRBJ1-1 and V is TRBV5-1; maybe TRBD1 (5 bases). The V end lost 0 bases, the J end lost 1 base, and 10 bases lay between the germline ends. The germline V gene encodes CDR1 SGHRS and CDR2 YFSETQ. CDR3 length: 15 amino acids. The CDR3 sequence: CASSLVSGPNTEAFF. In nucleotides, the CDR3 is TGCGCCAGCAGCTTGGTATCAGGGCCGAACACTGAAGCTTTCTTT.

The chain has TRBV5-1 and TRBJ2-1, with 10 bases lining up with TRBD1. From germline, CDR1 is SGHRS and CDR2 YFSETQ. V lost 4 bases, J lost 6 bases, and 13 bases stayed unmatched. CDR3 length: 17 residues. CDR3 DNA sequence: TGCGCCAGCAGCGCCCACCCAGACAGGGGGCTCGGCAATGAGCAGTTCTTC. Protein sequence: CASSAHPDRGLGNEQFF.

V and J are TRBV5-1 and TRBJ2-1; either TRBD1 or TRBD2 may fit D (6 bases each). V lost 7 bases and J lost 7, with 15 bases in between. There are 13 residues in the CDR3. Per the germline V gene, CDR1 is SGHRS and CDR2 is YFSETQ. Here the CDR3 reads CASQIGGGNEQFF. Written as DNA, the CDR3 is TGCGCCAGCCAGATTGGAGGGGGAAATGAGCAGTTCTTC.

The J gene is TRBJ1-1, the V gene TRBV5-1; D might be TRBD1 (6 bases). V was trimmed by 4 bases and J by 3 bases, leaving 13 bases between them. The CDR3 totals 14 residues. CDR1 and CDR2 (germline): SGHRS, YFSETQ. CDR3 DNA: TGCGCCAGCAGCAGGGCCTACAGGGACACTGAAGCTTTCTTT. Translating it yields CASSRAYRDTEAFF.

J is TRBJ1-1 and V is TRBV28; TRBD1 agrees at 8 bases. Germline V gene data show CDR1 as MDHEN and CDR2 as SYDVKM. The CDR3 sequence is 16 residues long. Germline trimming cut 6 bases from V and 4 bases from J; bases unmatched to any gene: 13. CDR3 DNA sequence: TGTGCCAGCAGCCGGACAGGGTCAGTGCGAGGCACTGAAGCTTTCTTT. Translated, it gives CASSRTGSVRGTEAFF.

The sample holds one count of this clone. The gene calls are TRBV2 and TRBJ1-2; D call uncertain. CDR3 size: 12 residues. Germline V gives CDR1 SNHLY, CDR2 FYNNEI. V lost 3 bases to trimming and J lost 6 bases, with 8 bases between them. CDR3 region: CASSDRTNGYTF. The DNA for the CDR3 is TGTGCCAGCAGTGATCGAACAAATGGCTACACCTTC.

The chain links TRBV7-3 to TRBJ1-5; 7 positions match TRBD1. The ends lost 0 bases at V and 7 bases at J; junction bases unmatched: 6. The CDR3 runs to 15 residues. Germline CDR1 is SGHTA and CDR2 is FQGTGA. The CDR3 sequence: CASSLTGGEFQPQHF. In nucleotides, the CDR3 is TGTGCCAGCAGCTTAACAGGGGGCGAGTTCCAGCCCCAGCATTTT.

The chain couples TRBV7-9 to TRBJ2-2; 9 bases are shared with TRBD2. This CDR3 comprises 14 residues. Germline V lookup: CDR1 SEHNR, CDR2 FQNEAQ (reference sequence). V shed 5 bases, J shed 4 bases, and the junction held 2 bases outside the gene matches. The CDR3 reads CASSAGLATGELFF. DNA for the CDR3: TGTGCCAGCAGCGCGGGACTAGCCACCGGGGAGCTGTTTTTT. Combining the CDR3 with reference TRBV7-9 and TRBJ2-2 gives the whole variable domain DTGVSQNPRHKITKRGQNVTFRCDPISEHNRLYWYRQTLGQGPEFLTYFQNEAQLEKSRLLSDRFSAERPKGSFSTLEIQRTEQGDSAMYLCASSAGLATGELFFGEGSRLTVL.

The chain is built from TRBV2 and TRBJ2-2; D is possibly TRBD2 (5 bases). This CDR3 spans 14 amino acids. Per germline, CDR1 SNHLY and CDR2 FYNNEI. Trimming stripped 4 bases from V and 3 bases from J, with 9 bases between. This CDR3 reads CASSAGYDTGELFF. Here the CDR3 DNA reads TGTGCCAGCAGTGCGGGGTATGACACCGGGGAGCTGTTTTTT. The whole variable domain, filled in from reference TRBV2 and TRBJ2-2, reads EPEVTQTPSHQVTQMGQEVILRCVPISNHLYFYWYRQILGQKVEFLVSFYNNEISEKSEIFDDQFSVERPDGSNFTLKIRSTKLEDSAMYFCASSAGYDTGELFFGEGSRLTVL.

This clone appeared a single time. The chain uses TRBV7-9 and TRBJ1-3; D is perhaps TRBD1 (5 bases). V lost 5 bases and J lost 0, with 11 bases in between. CDR1 is SEHNR, CDR2 FQNEAQ, per germline (reference sequence). The CDR3 has 15 residues. In DNA form, the CDR3 reads TGTGCCAGCAGCCCTCAGGGAAGCTCTGGAAACACCATATATTTT. Protein sequence: CASSPQGSSGNTIYF.

J is TRBJ2-1 and V is TRBV5-4, with D hard to call. CDR1 is SGHNT and CDR2 is YYREEE in the germline V gene (reference sequence). The CDR3 extends over 13 amino acids. The germline V and J ends were trimmed by 1 base and 7 bases, with 9 bases remaining between them. The CDR3 loop reads CASSLPTENEQFF. The CDR3 DNA is TGTGCCAGCAGCTTGCCTACAGAAAATGAGCAGTTCTTC.

This chain joins TRBV5-1 and TRBJ2-6; D is unresolved. Trimming shortened V by 2 bases and J by 4 bases, and 10 bases separated the two germline ends. The CDR3 runs to 15 residues. Germline V gene sequence: CDR1 SGHRS, CDR2 YFSETQ. CDR3 sequence: CASSLTERGANVLTF. The CDR3 DNA is TGCGCCAGCAGCTTAACAGAGCGAGGGGCCAACGTCCTGACTTTC.

The chain links TRBV5-1 to TRBJ1-1; 7 nucleotides agree with TRBD1. In germline, CDR1 is SGHRS, CDR2 YFSETQ. The CDR3 is made up of 14 amino acids. Trimming cost V 0 bases and J 3 bases; bases outside gene matches: 2. The CDR3 nucleotides read TGCGCCAGCAGCTTGGGGGACAGCCACACTGAAGCTTTCTTT. This encodes CASSLGDSHTEAFF.

J is TRBJ2-5 and V is TRBV6-2 or TRBV6-3; TRBD2 agrees at 16 bases. Germline-derived CDR1 and CDR2 are MNHEY and SVGEGT. The CDR3 covers 17 residues. The ends lost 6 bases at V and 5 bases at J; junction bases unmatched: 9. This CDR3 reads CASSPGLAGGPRETQYF. The CDR3 DNA reads TGTGCCAGCAGCCCGGGACTAGCGGGGGGGCCGAGGGAGACCCAGTACTTC.

This clone has a handful of counts. The chain links TRBV30 to TRBJ2-5; no reliable D call. The CDR3 length is 14 residues. Trimming left V 5 bases short and J 1 base short, with 14 bases between. Germline CDR1 and CDR2: GTSNPN and SVGIG (reference sequence). CDR3 in DNA: TGTGCCTGGGCTTCCGGCCTTCTCCAAGAGACCCAGTACTTC. Protein product: CAWASGLLQETQYF.

This clone showed up just once. This chain joins TRBV5-6 and TRBJ1-2; D is unresolved. Trimming removed 5 bases at V and 8 bases at J, with 13 bases between. This CDR3 spans 12 amino acids. Germline V gene sequence: CDR1 SGHDT, CDR2 YYEEEE. In nucleotides, the CDR3 is TGTGCCAGCAGTGAAGGAAAAGTGGGCTACACCTTC. This gives the protein CASSEGKVGYTF.

The chain links TRBV21-1 to TRBJ2-5; TRBD1 is taken as the D call from the table, unchecked against the DNA. TRBV21-1 represents a pseudogene. This CDR3 has 14 amino acids. CDR3 amino acids: CASSMTGVQETQYF. In DNA, the CDR3 is TGTGCCAGCAGCATGACAGGGGTGCAAGAGACCCAGTACTTC.

V usage is TRBV5-6 and J usage is TRBJ2-5; D gene uncertain. Germline values: CDR1 SGHDT, CDR2 YYEEEE. Deletions cut 0 bases from V and 1 base from J, with 4 bases between. The CDR3 runs to 13 residues. Written as DNA, the CDR3 is TGTGCCAGCAGCTTGGGGGGCCAAGAGACCCAGTACTTC. Translated: CASSLGGQETQYF.

V gene TRBV5-1 combines with J gene TRBJ2-7; 7 positions agree with TRBD1. Germline trimming cut 4 bases from V and 2 bases from J; bases unmatched to any gene: 12. CDR1 and CDR2 from the germline V gene are SGHRS and YFSETQ. The CDR3 has 16 residues. CDR3 loop: CASSPNTGVNAYEQYF. For the CDR3, the DNA is TGCGCCAGCAGCCCAAATACAGGGGTGAATGCCTACGAGCAGTACTTC.

V is TRBV7-9 and J is TRBJ1-5; TRBD1 aligns across 9 bases. This CDR3 comprises 15 residues. The germline CDR1 and CDR2 sequences are SEHNR and FQNEAQ (reference sequence). The V gene end was trimmed by 0 bases and the J gene end by 7 bases; junction bases not matched to a gene: 4. The CDR3: CASSLAGQGEQPQHF. The CDR3 DNA follows: TGTGCCAGCAGCTTAGCGGGACAGGGAGAGCAGCCCCAGCATTTT. The entire variable domain, with the rest obtained from reference TRBV7-9 and TRBJ1-5, is as follows: DTGVSQNPRHKITKRGQNVTFRCDPISEHNRLYWYRQTLGQGPEFLTYFQNEAQLEKSRLLSDRFSAERPKGSFSTLEIQRTEQGDSAMYLCASSLAGQGEQPQHFGDGTRLSIL.

This clone was detected once. The chain has TRBV11-2 and TRBJ2-5; 9 bases are a match to TRBD1. CDR3 length equals 14 residues. Trimming cost V 3 bases and J 4 bases; bases outside gene matches: 3. Germline V CDR1 and CDR2: SGHAT, FQNNGV. The CDR3 DNA reads TGTGCCAGCAGCTTTGACAGGGGGGGAGAGACCCAGTACTTC. It specifies CASSFDRGGETQYF.

The gene calls are TRBV7-9 and TRBJ1-2; D call uncertain. The CDR3 length is 10 residues. Trimming stripped 6 bases from V and 4 bases from J, with 3 bases between. Germline assignment: CDR1 SEHNR and CDR2 FQNEAQ (reference sequence). The DNA of the CDR3 is TGTGCCAGCAGGGGCTATGGCTACACCTTC. Translated: CASRGYGYTF.

The CDR3 here is CASSRTGVDTQYF. CDR3 DNA: TGTGCCAGTAGCCGTACAGGGGTTGATACGCAGTATTTT. The chain uses TRBV19 and TRBJ2-3; 7 bases agree with TRBD1. Germline assignment: CDR1 LNHDA and CDR2 SQIVND (reference sequence). The CDR3 is made up of 13 amino acids. The V gene end was trimmed by 6 bases and the J gene end by 6 bases; junction bases not matched to a gene: 6.

This clone was detected only once. CDR3 residues: CASSAPGTGREETQYF. For the CDR3, the DNA is TGTGCCAGCAGCGCTCCCGGGACAGGGAGGGAAGAGACCCAGTACTTC. The gene calls are TRBV25-1 and TRBJ2-5; 9 nucleotides agree with TRBD1. This CDR3 is built from 16 residues. Per the germline V gene, CDR1 is MGHDK and CDR2 is SYGVNS. V was clipped by 6 bases and J by 3 bases; unmatched bases: 11.

The chain recombines TRBV18 with TRBJ2-1; D gene uncertain. V lost 0 bases and J 0 bases, leaving 12 bases between the germline ends. The CDR3 sequence is 17 residues long. Germline V gene lookup returns CDR1 KGHSH and CDR2 LQKENI. The CDR3: CASSPPSNSRSYNEQFF. The DNA of the CDR3 is TGTGCCAGCTCACCACCGTCGAACAGTCGCTCCTACAATGAGCAGTTCTTC. Together with reference TRBV18 and TRBJ2-1, the CDR3 gives the full variable domain: NAGVMQNPRHLVRRRGQEARLRCSPMKGHSHVYWYRQLPEEGLKFMVYLQKENIIDESGMPKERFSAEFPKEGPSILRIQQVVRGDSAAYFCASSPPSNSRSYNEQFFGPGTRLTVL.

V usage is TRBV18 and J usage is TRBJ1-3, with 7 bases fitting TRBD1. Germline CDR1 KGHSH, CDR2 LQKENI. The length of the CDR3 is 15 residues. Unmatched junction bases numbered 6, after V lost 3 bases and J lost 4 bases. The CDR3 spells CASSPQNRGGNTIYF. Written as DNA, the CDR3 is TGTGCCAGCTCACCTCAAAACAGGGGCGGAAACACCATATATTTT.